This T cell receptor (beta chain) was observed in a study of Graves' ophthalmopathy and Graves' hyperthyroidism. This clonotype was detected ten times or more. The antigen is not known. Amplified TCR beta CDR3 regions were obtained using RNA transcripts as template. A first-round RT-PCR used HTBI primers, followed by a second-round multiplex PCR. TCRdb reanalysed the multiplex PCR reads using MiXCR and keeps one entry per CDR3 protein. The profile shows some 160,000 distinct CDR3 sequences, roughly two fifths of them singletons. Overall study results and limits: Among thyroid clonotypes expanded above 0.001 frequency, most also appeared in blood.

J lost 9 bases, V lost 3 bases, and 5 bases had no gene match. CDR1 is SGHTA and CDR2 is FQGNSA in the germline V gene. The CDR3 loop spans 14 amino acids. This receptor was obtained from a man younger than 45 with Graves' ophthalmopathy. Sequencing input: peripheral blood. The chain employs TRBV7-2 and TRBJ1-2; 12 nucleotides align to TRBD1. The CDR3 DNA is TGTGCCAGCAGCTTCGGGGACAGGGGGCTTCGCTACACCTTC. Protein sequence: CASSFGDRGLRYTF.